This T cell receptor (beta chain) was found in a study of Ad26.COV2.S vaccination and SARS-CoV-2 variants. The assay was immunoSEQ multiplex PCR, and TCRdb's table has in-frame clones only and misses some. The repertoire has some 320,000 clones, approximately 86% of them found once; the top ten carry under 2%. Trimming removed 2 bases from V and 6 bases from J, with 19 bases in between. This CDR3 has 16 amino acids. The germline CDR1 and CDR2 sequences are MNHEY and SVGEGT. Treatment meaning: roughly 20 received Ad26.COV2.S at low or high dose, single or two shots; several received placebo; per-sample allocation not given. All samples were drawn on day 63, counting from the first vaccine or placebo injection.

The V call is TRBV6-2 or TRBV6-3, the J call TRBJ1-2; D possibly corresponds to TRBD1 (5 bases). This TCR came from a person aged 18-60 years who received the Ad26.COV2.S COVID-19 vaccine or a placebo. The input for sequencing was peripheral blood, taken in a trial of Ad26.COV2.S vaccine versus placebo. CDR3 loop: CASSYGRTRMTDGYTF. The CDR3 DNA sequence: TGTGCCAGCAGTTACGGACGGACACGCATGACTGATGGCTACACCTTC.